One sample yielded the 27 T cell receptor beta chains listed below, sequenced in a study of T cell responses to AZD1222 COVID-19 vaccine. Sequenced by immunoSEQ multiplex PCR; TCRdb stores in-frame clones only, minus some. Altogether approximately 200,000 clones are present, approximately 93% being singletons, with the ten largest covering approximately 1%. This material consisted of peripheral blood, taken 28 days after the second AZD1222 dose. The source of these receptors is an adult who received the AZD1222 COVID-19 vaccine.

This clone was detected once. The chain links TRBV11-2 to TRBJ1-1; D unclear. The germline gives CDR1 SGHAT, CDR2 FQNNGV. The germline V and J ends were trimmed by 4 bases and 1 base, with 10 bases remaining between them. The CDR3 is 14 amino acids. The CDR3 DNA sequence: TGTGCCAGCAGCTCCGGGCTACAGAACACTGAAGCTTTCTTT. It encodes CASSSGLQNTEAFF.

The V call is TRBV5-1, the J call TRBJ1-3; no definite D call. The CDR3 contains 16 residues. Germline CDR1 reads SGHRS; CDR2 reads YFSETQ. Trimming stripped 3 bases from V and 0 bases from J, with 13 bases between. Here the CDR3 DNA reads TGCGCCAGCAGCTCTAATACACCGAGCTCTGGAAACACCATATATTTT. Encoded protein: CASSSNTPSSGNTIYF.

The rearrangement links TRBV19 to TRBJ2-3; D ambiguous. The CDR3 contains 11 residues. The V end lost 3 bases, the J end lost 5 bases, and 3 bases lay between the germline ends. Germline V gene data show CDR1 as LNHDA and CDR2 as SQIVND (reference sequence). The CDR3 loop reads CASSMLDTQYF. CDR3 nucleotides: TGTGCCAGTAGTATGCTAGATACGCAGTATTTT.

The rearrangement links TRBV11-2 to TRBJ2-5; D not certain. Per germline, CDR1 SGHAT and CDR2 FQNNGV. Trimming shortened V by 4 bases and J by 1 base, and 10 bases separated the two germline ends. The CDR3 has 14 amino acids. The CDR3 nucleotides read TGTGCCAGCAGCTCCCTGGGATTCCAAGAGACCCAGTACTTC. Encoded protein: CASSSLGFQETQYF.

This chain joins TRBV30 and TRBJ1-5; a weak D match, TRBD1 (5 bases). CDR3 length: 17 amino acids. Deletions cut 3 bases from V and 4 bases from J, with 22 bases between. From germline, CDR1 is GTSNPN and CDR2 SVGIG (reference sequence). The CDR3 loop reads CAWRGSTAGYRNQPQHF. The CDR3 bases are TGTGCCTGGAGGGGATCTACTGCAGGGTACAGAAATCAGCCCCAGCATTTT.

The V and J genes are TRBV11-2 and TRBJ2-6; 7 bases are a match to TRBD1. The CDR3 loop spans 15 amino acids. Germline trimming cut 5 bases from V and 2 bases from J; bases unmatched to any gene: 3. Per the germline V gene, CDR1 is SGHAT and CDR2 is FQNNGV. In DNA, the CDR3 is TGTGCCAGCAGCAAAGGGACAGCTGGGGCCAACGTCCTGACTTTC. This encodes CASSKGTAGANVLTF.

The CDR3 DNA reads as TGTGCCAGCTTCACTAGCGGGGGTGGGAAGCAGTACTTC. It codes for CASFTSGGGKQYF. This sequence joins TRBV28 and TRBJ2-7; 11 positions match TRBD2. Per germline, CDR1 MDHEN and CDR2 SYDVKM. V shed 8 bases, J shed 8 bases, and the junction held 8 bases outside the gene matches. This CDR3 is built from 13 residues.

The CDR3 loop reads CASSLAMGFYEQYF. In nucleotides, the CDR3 is TGCGCCAGCAGCTTGGCCATGGGATTCTACGAGCAGTACTTC. The chain employs TRBV5-1 and TRBJ2-7, with D unclear. The length of the CDR3 is 14 residues. Germline V gene sequence: CDR1 SGHRS, CDR2 YFSETQ. Trimming removed 0 bases from V and 3 bases from J, with 10 bases in between.

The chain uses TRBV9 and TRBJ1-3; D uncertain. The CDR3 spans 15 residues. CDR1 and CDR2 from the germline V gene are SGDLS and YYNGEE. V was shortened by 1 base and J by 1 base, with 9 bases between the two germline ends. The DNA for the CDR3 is TGTGCCAGCAGCGTATTCGGCGTTTCTGGAAACACCATATATTTT. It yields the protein CASSVFGVSGNTIYF.

CDR3 in DNA: TGTGCCAGCACCTTCGGGGGGACTAGCACAGATACGCAGTATTTT. Translating it yields CASTFGGTSTDTQYF. The rearrangement uses TRBV9 and TRBJ2-3; 7 bases map to TRBD2. CDR1 and CDR2 (germline): SGDLS, YYNGEE. Trimming at V came to 6 bases and at J to 0 bases, leaving 7 bases not matched to a gene. The CDR3 loop spans 15 amino acids.

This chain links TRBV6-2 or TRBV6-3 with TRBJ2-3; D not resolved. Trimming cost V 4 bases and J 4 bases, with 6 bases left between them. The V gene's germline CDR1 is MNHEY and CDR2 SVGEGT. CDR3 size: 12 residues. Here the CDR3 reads CASSLVPDTQYF. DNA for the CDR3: TGTGCCAGCAGTTTGGTCCCAGATACGCAGTATTTT.

The CDR3 DNA is TGTGCCAGCAGCTCCAGACAGGGGGCCAACTATAATTCACCCCTCCACTTT. Encoded protein: CASSSRQGANYNSPLHF. This chain links TRBV11-2 with TRBJ1-6; 10 bases are shared with TRBD1. V was pared by 4 bases and J by 3 bases, with 6 bases of the junction left unmatched. The CDR3 is 17 amino acids. CDR1 is SGHAT, CDR2 FQNNGV, per germline.

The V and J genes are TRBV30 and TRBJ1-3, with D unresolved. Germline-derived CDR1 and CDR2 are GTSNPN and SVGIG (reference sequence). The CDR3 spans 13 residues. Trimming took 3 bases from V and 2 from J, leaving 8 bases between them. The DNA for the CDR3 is TGTGCCTGGAGCCGGGGAGCTGGAAACACCATATATTTT. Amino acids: CAWSRGAGNTIYF.

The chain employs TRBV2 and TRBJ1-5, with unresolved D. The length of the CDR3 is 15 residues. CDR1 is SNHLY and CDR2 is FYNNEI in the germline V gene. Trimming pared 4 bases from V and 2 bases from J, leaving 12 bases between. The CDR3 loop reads CASSVTGRGNQPQHF. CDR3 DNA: TGTGCCAGCAGTGTAACCGGTAGGGGCAATCAGCCCCAGCATTTT.

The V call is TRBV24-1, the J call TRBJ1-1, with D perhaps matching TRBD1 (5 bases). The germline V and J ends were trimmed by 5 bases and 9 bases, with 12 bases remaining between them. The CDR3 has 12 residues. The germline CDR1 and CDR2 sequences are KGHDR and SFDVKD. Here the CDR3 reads CATSAGEAKAFF. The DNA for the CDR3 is TGTGCCACCAGTGCGGGGGAGGCTAAAGCTTTCTTT.

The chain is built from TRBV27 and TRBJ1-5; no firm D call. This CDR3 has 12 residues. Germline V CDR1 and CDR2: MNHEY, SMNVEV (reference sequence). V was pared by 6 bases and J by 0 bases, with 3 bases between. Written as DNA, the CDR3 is TGTGCCAGCAGCCATAGCAATCAGCCCCAGCATTTT. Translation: CASSHSNQPQHF.

Here the CDR3 DNA reads TGCGCCAGCAGCTTGGCCGTGGGTGTTCTCTCTGGGGCCAACGTCCTGACTTTC. As protein: CASSLAVGVLSGANVLTF. The V call is TRBV5-1, the J call TRBJ2-6; unclear D gene. V was cut by 0 bases and J by 0 bases, with 13 bases left in between. Germline V lookup: CDR1 SGHRS, CDR2 YFSETQ. This CDR3 region has 18 residues.

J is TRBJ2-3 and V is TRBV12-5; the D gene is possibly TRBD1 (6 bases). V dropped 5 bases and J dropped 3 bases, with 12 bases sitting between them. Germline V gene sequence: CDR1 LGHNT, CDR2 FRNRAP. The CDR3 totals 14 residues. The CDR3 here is CASGPYRVTDTQYF. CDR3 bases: TGTGCTAGTGGTCCCTACAGGGTTACAGATACGCAGTATTTT.

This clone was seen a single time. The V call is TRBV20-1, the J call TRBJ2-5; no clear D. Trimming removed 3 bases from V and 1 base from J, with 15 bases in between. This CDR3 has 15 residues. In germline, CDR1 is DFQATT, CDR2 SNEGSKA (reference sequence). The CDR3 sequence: CSASLSPKPQETQYF. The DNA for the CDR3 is TGCAGTGCTAGTCTTTCCCCAAAGCCCCAAGAGACCCAGTACTTC.

CDR3 sequence reads: CASSIGQGLETQYF. The CDR3 nucleotides are TGTGCCAGTAGTATTGGACAGGGGCTGGAGACCCAGTACTTC. The chain uses TRBV19 and TRBJ2-5; 9 bases map to TRBD1. This CDR3 spans 14 amino acids. CDR1 is LNHDA and CDR2 is SQIVND in the germline V gene (reference sequence). J gave up 5 bases and V 3 bases, and 4 bases lay outside the gene matches.

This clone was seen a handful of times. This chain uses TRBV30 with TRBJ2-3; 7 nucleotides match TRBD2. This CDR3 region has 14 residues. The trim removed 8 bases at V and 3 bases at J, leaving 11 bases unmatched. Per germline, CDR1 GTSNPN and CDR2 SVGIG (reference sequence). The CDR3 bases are TGTGCCGGGGATGGGGGGGTAGGGACAGATACGCAGTATTTT. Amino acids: CAGDGGVGTDTQYF.

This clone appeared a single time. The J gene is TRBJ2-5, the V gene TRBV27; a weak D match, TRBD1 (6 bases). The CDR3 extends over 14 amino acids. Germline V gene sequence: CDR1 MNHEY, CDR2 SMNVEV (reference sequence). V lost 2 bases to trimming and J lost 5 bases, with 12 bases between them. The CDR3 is CASSLTGFGETQYF. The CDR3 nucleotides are TGTGCCAGCAGTTTAACAGGGTTCGGGGAGACCCAGTACTTC.

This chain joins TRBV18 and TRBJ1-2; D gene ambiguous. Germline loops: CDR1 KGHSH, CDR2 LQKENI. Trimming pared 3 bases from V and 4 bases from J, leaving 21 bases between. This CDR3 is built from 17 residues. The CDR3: CASSPQRGERRLYGYTF. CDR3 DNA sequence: TGTGCCAGCTCACCCCAGCGAGGTGAACGGCGCCTCTATGGCTACACCTTC.

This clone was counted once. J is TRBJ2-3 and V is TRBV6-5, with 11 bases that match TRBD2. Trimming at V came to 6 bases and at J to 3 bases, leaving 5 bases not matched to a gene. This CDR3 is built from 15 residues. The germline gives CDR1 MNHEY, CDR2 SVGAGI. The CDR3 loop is CASRFTSGGTDTQYF. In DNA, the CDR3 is TGTGCCAGCAGATTTACTAGCGGGGGTACAGATACGCAGTATTTT.

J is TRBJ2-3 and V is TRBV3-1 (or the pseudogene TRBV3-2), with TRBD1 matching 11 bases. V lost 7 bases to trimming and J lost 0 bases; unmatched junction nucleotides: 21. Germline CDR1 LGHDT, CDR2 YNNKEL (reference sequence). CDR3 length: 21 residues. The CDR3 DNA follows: TGTGCCAGCAAAGGTAAAGGGACAGGGGGTGGGAACGTTACTAGCACAGATACGCAGTATTTT. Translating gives CASKGKGTGGGNVTSTDTQYF.

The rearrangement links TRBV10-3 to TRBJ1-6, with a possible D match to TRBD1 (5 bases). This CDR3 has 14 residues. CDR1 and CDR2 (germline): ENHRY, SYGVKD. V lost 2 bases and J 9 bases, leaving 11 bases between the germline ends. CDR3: CAISETGEVSPLHF. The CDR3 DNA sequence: TGTGCCATCAGTGAGACGGGGGAAGTTTCACCCCTCCACTTT.

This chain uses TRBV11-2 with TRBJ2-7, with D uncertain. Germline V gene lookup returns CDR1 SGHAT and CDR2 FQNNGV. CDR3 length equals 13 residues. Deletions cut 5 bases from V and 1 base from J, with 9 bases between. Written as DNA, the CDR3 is TGTGCCAGCAGCCCGCCAGGTTCCTACGAGCAGTACTTC. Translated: CASSPPGSYEQYF.